A single sample gave rise to the 16 T cell receptor beta chains below, sequenced in a study of cytomegalovirus exposure and HLA in healthy donors. TCRdb's copy holds only in-frame clones and misses some; the assay was immunoSEQ multiplex PCR. The sample holds about 150,000 clones, approximately 94% seen once. The sample was PBMCs. The receptors come from a man aged 18-30 years in good health and CMV-seropositive.

The J gene is TRBJ2-5, the V gene TRBV27; 8 nucleotides line up with TRBD2. CDR3 size: 16 residues. The V and J ends lost 7 bases and 5 bases, in that order; junction bases with no gene match: 15. The germline gives CDR1 MNHEY, CDR2 SMNVEV (reference sequence). The CDR3 protein is CASKEARWTSCETQYF. The CDR3 DNA follows: TGTGCCAGCAAAGAGGCCCGGTGGACTAGCTGTGAGACCCAGTACTTC.

The chain is built from TRBV28 and TRBJ1-3, with D unresolved. V lost 3 bases, J lost 2 bases, and 11 bases lay in between. Germline CDR1 MDHEN, CDR2 SYDVKM. The CDR3 extends over 15 amino acids. CDR3 protein: CASSLVWEAGNTIYF. The CDR3, as DNA: TGTGCCAGCAGTTTGGTTTGGGAGGCTGGAAACACCATATATTTT.

The chain employs TRBV7-2 and TRBJ2-3, with 7 bases fitting TRBD2. The trim removed 5 bases at V and 3 bases at J, leaving 5 bases unmatched. The CDR3 runs to 14 residues. Germline CDR1 is SGHTA and CDR2 is FQGNSA. Here the CDR3 reads CASSTRTSTDTQYF. The CDR3 DNA reads as TGTGCCAGCAGCACACGGACTAGTACAGATACGCAGTATTTT.

For the CDR3, the DNA is TGTGCCAGCAGCCTAATCCGAGGGGGCCAGGGCTACACCTTC. This codes for CASSLIRGGQGYTF. V is TRBV7-8 and J is TRBJ1-2; TRBD1 agrees at 7 bases. Germline V gene sequence: CDR1 SGHVS, CDR2 FQNEAQ. CDR3 length: 14 amino acids. The V and J ends lost 5 bases and 8 bases, in that order; junction bases with no gene match: 11. The full variable domain, its missing parts supplied by reference TRBV7-8 and TRBJ1-2, is GAGVSQSPRYKVAKRGQDVALRCDPISGHVSLFWYQQALGQGPEFLTYFQNEAQLDKSGLPSDRFFAERPEGSVSTLKIQRTQQEDSAVYLCASSLIRGGQGYTFGSGTRLTVV.

The J gene is TRBJ2-7, the V gene TRBV5-6; 8 bases are shared with TRBD1. The CDR3 is made up of 14 amino acids. J was trimmed by 7 bases and V by 0 bases; bases with no gene match: 6. Germline V gives CDR1 SGHDT, CDR2 YYEEEE. CDR3 sequence (DNA): TGTGCCAGCAGCTTGGCCGGGACAGGAAGGGAGCAGTACTTC. Its translation: CASSLAGTGREQYF.

This clone showed up just once. This chain links TRBV27 with TRBJ2-1; TRBD2 aligns across 10 bases. This CDR3 spans 15 amino acids. The germline V gene has CDR1 MNHEY and CDR2 SMNVEV (reference sequence). V was clipped by 5 bases and J by 7 bases; unmatched bases: 8. The CDR3 loop is CASSPGLAISNEQFF. As DNA, the CDR3 is TGTGCCAGCAGTCCGGGACTAGCGATTAGTAATGAGCAGTTCTTC.

The chain uses TRBV7-8 and TRBJ1-1; possible D gene TRBD1, 5 bases. Trimming left V 1 base short and J 4 bases short, with 13 bases between. Per germline, CDR1 SGHVS and CDR2 FQNEAQ. The CDR3 extends over 15 amino acids. The CDR3 sequence is CASSLVQGEFTEAFF. CDR3 sequence (DNA): TGTGCCAGCAGCTTAGTCCAGGGCGAGTTCACTGAAGCTTTCTTT.

The chain couples TRBV9 to TRBJ1-2; D is undetermined. This CDR3 has 12 amino acids. V was trimmed by 3 bases and J by 4 bases, leaving 7 bases between them. Per germline, CDR1 SGDLS and CDR2 YYNGEE. Here the CDR3 reads CASSADFYGYTF. Written as DNA, the CDR3 is TGTGCCAGCAGCGCTGACTTCTATGGCTACACCTTC.

The chain combines TRBV5-1 with TRBJ2-7, with TRBD2 identical over 14 bases. Per germline, CDR1 SGHRS and CDR2 YFSETQ. V lost 0 bases to trimming and J lost 7 bases; unmatched junction nucleotides: 6. This CDR3 is built from 16 residues. CDR3 coding DNA: TGCGCCAGCAGCTTGGGAGGACTAGCGGGAGGAGGAGAGCAGTACTTC. The encoded protein is CASSLGGLAGGGEQYF.

The chain joins TRBV6-1 to TRBJ2-3; possible D gene TRBD1, 5 bases. Germline CDR1 reads MNHNS; CDR2 reads SASEGT. V lost 0 bases, J lost 6 bases, and 10 bases lay in between. The CDR3 is made up of 14 amino acids. The CDR3 DNA sequence: TGTGCCAGCAGTGAAGCCTGGGGCGAGGATACGCAGTATTTT. Protein: CASSEAWGEDTQYF.

The chain uses TRBV5-4 and TRBJ2-3; 7 bases align to TRBD1. The CDR3 consists of 16 residues. The germline V gene encodes CDR1 SGHNT and CDR2 YYREEE (reference sequence). With V trimmed by 0 bases and J by 7 bases, 11 bases remained unmatched. CDR3 nucleotides: TGTGCCAGCAGCTTGGGGGGGAATGACAGGGCAAATACGCAGTATTTT. Its protein is CASSLGGNDRANTQYF. The full variable domain, in which reference TRBV5-4 and TRBJ2-3 provide the parts outside the CDR3, is ETGVTQSPTHLIKTRGQQVTLRCSSQSGHNTVSWYQQALGQGPQFIFQYYREEENGRGNFPPRFSGLQFPNYSSELNVNALELDDSALYLCASSLGGNDRANTQYFGPGTRLTVL.

The CDR3 is CASSHPSGVYEQYF. CDR3 coding DNA: TGTGCCAGCAGCCATCCCTCGGGTGTCTACGAGCAGTACTTC. This chain connects TRBV11-2 to TRBJ2-7; unclear D gene. Deletions cut 5 bases from V and 3 bases from J, with 14 bases between. The CDR3 totals 14 residues. Germline-derived CDR1 and CDR2 are SGHAT and FQNNGV.

The chain links TRBV5-1 to TRBJ2-2; 10 bases are a match to TRBD2. The germline V gene encodes CDR1 SGHRS and CDR2 YFSETQ. The CDR3 is 17 amino acids. With V trimmed by 2 bases and J by 3 bases, 7 bases remained unmatched. This CDR3 reads CASSLSGTSAYTGELFF. CDR3 DNA sequence: TGCGCCAGCAGCTTATCCGGGACTAGCGCTTACACCGGGGAGCTGTTTTTT.

The chain carries TRBV4-1 and TRBJ2-7; a possible D gene is TRBD2 (5 bases). Germline lookup yields CDR1 MGHRA and CDR2 YSYEKL. The CDR3 sequence is 14 residues long. V shed 4 bases and J shed 2 bases, with 12 bases lying between them. CDR3 loop: CASSPRTLPYEQYF. Here the CDR3 DNA reads TGCGCCAGCAGCCCACGGACTCTCCCCTACGAGCAGTACTTC.

In its sample, this clone was seen once. The rearrangement joins TRBV28 to TRBJ1-3, with D possibly TRBD1 on 5 matching bases. V shed 3 bases and J shed 4 bases, with 10 bases lying between them. The CDR3 consists of 14 residues. Germline V lookup: CDR1 MDHEN, CDR2 SYDVKM. CDR3 residues: CASSFAGRGNTIYF. CDR3 nucleotide sequence: TGTGCCAGCAGTTTTGCGGGGCGCGGAAACACCATATATTTT.

The chain has TRBV6-1 and TRBJ2-3; possibly TRBD1 for D (6 bases). The V gene lost 6 bases and the J gene lost 0 bases, with 10 bases spanning the gap. Per the germline V gene, CDR1 is MNHNS and CDR2 is SASEGT. The CDR3 has 14 amino acids. The CDR3 sequence: CASRRDRSTDTQYF. The DNA of the CDR3 is TGTGCCAGCAGGAGAGACAGGAGCACAGATACGCAGTATTTT.